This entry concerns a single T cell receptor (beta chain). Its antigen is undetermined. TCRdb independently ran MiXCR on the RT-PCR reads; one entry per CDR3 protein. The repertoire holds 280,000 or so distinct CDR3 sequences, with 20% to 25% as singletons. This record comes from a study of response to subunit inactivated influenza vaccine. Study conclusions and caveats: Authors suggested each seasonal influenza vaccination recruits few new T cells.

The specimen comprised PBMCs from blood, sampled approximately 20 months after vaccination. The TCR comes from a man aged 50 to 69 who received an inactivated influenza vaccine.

The DNA for the CDR3 is TGCAGTGCCCCGAAGGCGGGGAATTCACCCCTCCACTTT. Translated, it gives CSAPKAGNSPLHF. V usage is TRBV20-1 and J usage is TRBJ1-6; D gene unclear. V was shortened by 6 bases and J by 7 bases, with 13 bases between the two germline ends. The germline V gene encodes CDR1 DFQATT and CDR2 SNEGSKA (reference sequence). The CDR3 runs to 13 residues.